This T cell receptor (beta chain) was identified during a study of CD8+CD57+ T cells in acquired aplastic anemia (dated 2018 in TCRdb). For the wider study: On average, sorted CD4+ and CD8+ cells yielded 2.5 to 3.5 ug of extracted DNA, with a range of about 0.17 to 27.4 ug. Healthy donor samples averaged around 10 million reads for CD4+ and around 12 million for CD8+ cells. Overall study results and their limits: Roughly 29 CD8+ CDR3 sequences were found to be shared between patients and controls, but these sequences appeared to be highly expressed in patients and within the immunodominant clones of the patients. Between patients and healthy controls, no significant difference in CD8+ Simpson's diversity was found (P=0.060).

Details on this clonotype: Its antigen remains unidentified. Base qualities are not at hand, and no much larger clone is one base apart.

Genomic DNA was used as template for profiling of TCR beta VDJ combinations and CDR3 sequences. TCR repertoire sequencing was run on an Illumina HiSeq 2000. The authors processed their data as follows. TRBV/TRBJ rearrangement plots, CDR3 size and DJ length profiles, and Simpson's diversity index were used to assess repertoires. The most abundant DNA sequence in the deep sequencing data was taken as the immunodominant clone. CDR3 amino acid sequences were screened for sharing across subjects and compared with published repertoires and the VDJdb database. Starting from the raw public reads, TCRdb applied fastp trimming at Q25, assembled clones with MiXCR and retained in-frame beta chains. Here each entry gathers all rows of one CDR3 protein and keeps the most common genes and DNA. These V and J calls are TCRdb output, not the study's own analysis. This sample lists under 200,000 distinct CDR3 sequences; approximately 40% were detected once. 0.85% to 1.3% of the sample goes to the ten largest clones.

The study deep-sequenced TCR repertoires of sorted CD4+ and CD8+ blood T cells from severe aplastic anemia patients and healthy subjects. Ficoll-Paque density gradient centrifugation was used to isolate peripheral blood mononuclear cells. Before DNA extraction, CD4+ and CD8+ T cells were sorted by FACS or by magnetic beads. In the germline V gene, CDR1 corresponds to ENHRY and CDR2 to SYGVKD. Inclusive of the bounding cysteine and phenylalanine, the CDR3 is 14 residues long. Just CDR3 DNA is preserved here, 42 bases in frame from base 1. For this chain, trimming is 8 bases at the V end and 0 bases at the J end, and the number of junction bases without a gene match is 5.

Recombination connected TRBV10-3 to TRBJ1-1, and 8 junctional nucleotides match TRBD1. The sample was sorted CD4+, CD8+, or CD8+CD57+ T cells (not recorded which) from PBMCs. The receptor was derived from a human donor in good health. This receptor carries the CDR3 CAIGDRKMNTEAFF. At the DNA level, the sequence is TGTGCCATCGGGGACAGGAAAATGAACACTGAAGCTTTCTTT.